Listed below are T cell receptor beta chains from one sample, sequenced in a study of cytomegalovirus exposure and HLA in healthy donors. Produced via immunoSEQ multiplex PCR; TCRdb's table is partial and in-frame only. This table has 150,000 or so clones, over 70% appearing once. The sample consisted of PBMCs. All receptors come from a man younger than 45 in good health and CMV-seronegative. The CDR3 runs from the conserved cysteine through the conserved F or W. The D gene is left open where the match is weak. The listing skips clone size in some rows; elsewhere it reads once, few, many or a size class.

D: TRBD2; J: TRBJ2-3; V: TRBV7-2; size: .; CDR3: CASSPVAGGTTDTQYF; DNA: TGTGCCAGCAGCCCCGTTGCCGGGGGGACCACAGATACGCAGTATTTT
D: .; J: TRBJ1-5; V: TRBV15; size: few; CDR3: CATSLDSSNQPQHF; DNA: TGTGCCACCAGCTTAGACAGTAGCAATCAGCCCCAGCATTTT
D: .; J: TRBJ1-6; V: TRBV27; size: .; CDR3: CASTFGGNGSPPHF; DNA: TGTGCCAGCACCTTTGGGGGGAACGGCTCACCCCCCCACTTT
D: .; J: TRBJ2-2; V: TRBV4-3; size: few; CDR3: CASSQEASALTGELFF; DNA: TGCGCCAGCAGCCAAGAGGCTAGCGCGCTCACCGGGGAGCTGTTTTTT
D: TRBD1; J: TRBJ2-7; V: TRBV5-4; size: few; CDR3: CASSPGQGDTSYEQYF; DNA: TGTGCCAGCAGCCCCGGGCAGGGGGATACCTCCTACGAGCAGTACTTC
D: .; J: TRBJ2-1; V: TRBV4-3; size: .; CDR3: CASIRDIGADNEQFF; DNA: TGCGCCAGCATCCGAGACATCGGAGCGGACAATGAGCAGTTCTTC
D: .; J: TRBJ1-1; V: TRBV19; size: once; CDR3: CASTLDRLNTEAFF; DNA: TGTGCCAGTACCCTAGACAGGTTGAACACTGAAGCTTTCTTT
D: TRBD1; J: TRBJ1-6; V: TRBV15; size: .; CDR3: CATSIKTGGGSPLHF; DNA: TGTGCCACCAGTATAAAAACAGGGGGCGGCTCACCCCTCCACTTT
D: TRBD1; J: TRBJ2-2; V: TRBV30; size: few; CDR3: CAWSTTGGATGELFF; DNA: TGTGCCTGGAGTACGACAGGGGGCGCGACCGGGGAGCTGTTTTTT
D: TRBD1; J: TRBJ2-2; V: TRBV5-1; size: .; CDR3: CASSLETGGLSSNTGELFF; DNA: TGCGCCAGCAGCTTGGAGACAGGGGGCCTATCGTCGAACACCGGGGAGCTGTTTTTT
D: .; J: TRBJ2-3; V: TRBV5-1; size: .; CDR3: CASSLGDTDTQYF; DNA: TGCGCCAGCAGCTTGGGCGACACAGATACGCAGTATTTT
D: .; J: TRBJ1-6; V: TRBV25-1; size: few; CDR3: CASSLDSYNSPLNF; DNA: TGTGCCAGCAGCCTTGACAGCTATAATTCACCCCTCAACTTT
D: .; J: TRBJ1-1; V: TRBV5-1; size: once; CDR3: CASSLDPGVNTEAFF; DNA: TGCGCCAGCAGCTTGGATCCAGGGGTGAACACTGAAGCTTTCTTT
D: .; J: TRBJ1-3; V: TRBV4-3; size: .; CDR3: CASSQDTGNSGNTIYF; DNA: TGCGCCAGCAGCCAGGATACAGGGAATTCTGGAAACACCATATATTTT
D: .; J: TRBJ2-3; V: TRBV7-6; size: few; CDR3: CASSARGDTQYF; DNA: TGTGCCAGCAGCGCCCGAGGAGATACGCAGTATTTT
D: TRBD1; J: TRBJ1-3; V: TRBV5-1; size: few; CDR3: CASSLDPGQIKGNTIYF; DNA: TGCGCCAGCAGCTTGGATCCGGGACAGATTAAAGGAAACACCATATATTTT
D: TRBD1; J: TRBJ1-1; V: TRBV19; size: .; CDR3: CASSIVRGQTEAFF; DNA: TGTGCCAGTAGTATAGTCAGGGGGCAGACTGAAGCTTTCTTT
D: .; J: TRBJ2-7; V: TRBV7-9; size: once; CDR3: CASSLVGQTYEQYF; DNA: TGTGCCAGCAGCTTAGTAGGACAGACCTACGAGCAGTACTTC
D: TRBD2; J: TRBJ2-5; V: TRBV7-6; size: .; CDR3: CASSSSGGSRETQYF; DNA: TGTGCCAGCAGCTCTAGCGGGGGGTCTCGGGAGACCCAGTACTTC
D: .; J: TRBJ2-6; V: TRBV5-1; size: .; CDR3: CASRDMRSSGANVLTF; DNA: TGCGCCAGCAGAGACATGAGAAGCTCTGGGGCCAACGTCCTGACTTTC
D: .; J: TRBJ2-1; V: TRBV11-2; size: .; CDR3: CASSLMGGLQFF; DNA: TGTGCCAGCAGCTTAATGGGGGGATTGCAGTTCTTC
D: TRBD1; J: TRBJ2-2; V: TRBV4-2; size: .; CDR3: CASSQGDRRDTGELFF; DNA: TGTGCCAGCAGCCAAGGGGACAGGAGGGACACCGGGGAGCTGTTTTTT
D: TRBD1; J: TRBJ1-2; V: TRBV5-6; size: .; CDR3: CASSLDRGQNGYTF; DNA: TGTGCCAGCAGCTTGGACAGGGGGCAGAATGGCTACACCTTC
D: .; J: TRBJ1-5; V: TRBV6-1; size: .; CDR3: CASSEEALREGAEPQHF; DNA: TGTGCCAGCAGTGAAGAGGCATTAAGGGAAGGGGCAGAGCCCCAGCATTTT
D: .; J: TRBJ2-7; V: TRBV6-7; size: .; CDR3: CASSYRGNPYEQYF; DNA: TGTGCCAGCAGTTACAGAGGGAATCCCTACGAGCAGTACTTC
D: TRBD2; J: TRBJ2-3; V: TRBV6-6; size: .; CDR3: CASSYSTSGDPDTQYF; DNA: TGTGCCAGCAGTTACTCGACTAGCGGGGATCCAGATACGCAGTATTTT
D: .; J: TRBJ1-4; V: TRBV9; size: .; CDR3: CASSVGGDNEKLFF; DNA: TGTGCCAGCAGCGTAGGAGGAGATAATGAAAAACTGTTTTTT
D: .; J: TRBJ1-2; V: TRBV4-3; size: once; CDR3: CASSRTVLNLYGYTF; DNA: TGCGCCAGCAGCCGGACAGTCCTTAACCTCTATGGCTACACCTTC
D: .; J: TRBJ1-1; V: TRBV9; size: .; CDR3: CASAPWGSNTEAFF; DNA: TGTGCCAGCGCCCCATGGGGCTCGAACACTGAAGCTTTCTTT
D: .; J: TRBJ1-3; V: TRBV18; size: few; CDR3: CASSPVPVDTIYF; DNA: TGTGCCAGCTCACCCGTCCCTGTAGACACCATATATTTT
D: TRBD2; J: TRBJ2-3; V: TRBV5-1; size: .; CDR3: CASTPGGASTDTQYF; DNA: TGCGCCAGCACTCCGGGGGGGGCCAGCACAGATACGCAGTATTTT
D: TRBD1; J: TRBJ2-7; V: TRBV5-1; size: .; CDR3: CASSLAFKGGLYEQYF; DNA: TGCGCCAGCAGCTTGGCTTTTAAAGGGGGCCTCTACGAGCAGTACTTC
D: TRBD1; J: TRBJ1-6; V: TRBV5-1; size: .; CDR3: CASSPRTGEGSPLHF; DNA: TGCGCCAGCAGCCCAAGGACAGGAGAGGGGTCACCCCTCCACTTT
D: .; J: TRBJ1-3; V: TRBV11-2; size: .; CDR3: CASSLGPSGNTIYF; DNA: TGTGCCAGCAGCTTAGGGCCCTCTGGAAACACCATATATTTT